This T cell receptor (beta chain) is drawn from a study of siplizumab effects on memory and regulatory T cells. Per individual sample, some 10^5 TCR templates were assayed. Method: immunoSEQ multiplex PCR; TCRdb's copy keeps in-frame clones and lacks some. Of about 99,000 clones listed, approximately 93% were seen once; the top ten hold approximately 0.62%. The CDR3 has 14 amino acids. CDR1 is MGHDK, CDR2 SYGVNS, per germline. Trimming cost V 5 bases and J 4 bases, with 9 bases left between them. The chain has TRBV25-1 and TRBJ1-6; D unresolved. The sequence was collected from a human donor in good health. Sample: Tregs sorted from blood. The CDR3 DNA follows: TGTGCCAGCAGTCGGGGTGTTTATAATTCACCCCTCCACTTT. Amino acids: CASSRGVYNSPLHF.